Each of the 18 T cell receptor beta chains below was sequenced from the same sample in a study of early T cells in non-severe SARS-CoV-2 infection. One entry per CDR3 protein, called by TCRdb with MiXCR from the 5' RACE reads. The sample has just under 65,000 distinct CDR3 sequences, around 14% seen once. Source material: whole blood. The receptors shown here come from an adult who was a healthcare worker with PCR-confirmed SARS-CoV-2 infection or an uninfected control (not recorded which).

The chain has TRBV6-5 and TRBJ2-3; D ambiguous. V was shortened by 2 bases and J by 1 base, with 7 bases between the two germline ends. Germline CDR1 MNHEY, CDR2 SVGAGI. The CDR3 sequence is 14 residues long. CDR3: CASSYGGGTDTQYF. As DNA, the CDR3 is TGTGCCAGCAGTTACGGTGGCGGCACAGATACGCAGTATTTT.

This clonotype appeared many times. The genes are TRBV19 and TRBJ2-3; 7 positions agree with TRBD1. V gave up 3 bases and J gave up 0 bases; unmatched junction bases: 3. Germline V gives CDR1 LNHDA, CDR2 SQIVND (reference sequence). This CDR3 spans 15 amino acids. The CDR3 DNA sequence: TGTGCCAGTAGTATCACAGGGGACAGCACAGATACGCAGTATTTT. This translates into CASSITGDSTDTQYF.

This sequence joins TRBV10-1 and TRBJ1-6, with D perhaps matching TRBD1 (5 bases). Germline CDR1 reads WNHNN; CDR2 reads SYGVQD (reference sequence). The CDR3 has 13 amino acids. V was shortened by 6 bases and J by 10 bases, with 13 bases between the two germline ends. Written as DNA, the CDR3 is TGCGCCAGCAGGACAGATTCTGGATCACCCCTCCACTTT. This translates into CASRTDSGSPLHF.

The chain joins TRBV27 to TRBJ2-1; 9 bases match TRBD1. CDR1 MNHEY and CDR2 SMNVEV come from the germline V gene (reference sequence). The CDR3 totals 16 residues. V dropped 3 bases and J dropped 4; count of bases not matched to a gene: 7. For the CDR3, the DNA is TGTGCCAGCAGTTTTAGGACAGGGGTTACGTACAATGAGCAGTTCTTC. This gives the protein CASSFRTGVTYNEQFF.

J is TRBJ2-7 and V is TRBV7-9; tentatively, D is TRBD2 (6 bases). The CDR3 has 14 amino acids. Trimming removed 3 bases at V and 0 bases at J, with 9 bases between. CDR1 SEHNR and CDR2 FQNEAQ come from the germline V gene (reference sequence). Here the CDR3 DNA reads TGTGCCAGCAGCTTCGGAGGGTACTCCTACGAGCAGTACTTC. Translating it yields CASSFGGYSYEQYF.

This clonotype occurred a few times. The V call is TRBV2, the J call TRBJ2-1; 12 nucleotides match TRBD2. The CDR3 sequence is 17 residues long. Germline CDR1 and CDR2: SNHLY and FYNNEI. V gave up 4 bases and J gave up 0 bases; unmatched junction bases: 4. The DNA for the CDR3 is TGTGCCAGCAGTGTTCTAGCGGGGGGGAGCTCCTACAATGAGCAGTTCTTC. This encodes CASSVLAGGSSYNEQFF.

The chain joins TRBV6-2 or TRBV6-3 to TRBJ1-1, with unresolved D. The CDR3 is 13 amino acids. Trimming removed 3 bases from V and 3 bases from J, with 8 bases in between. CDR1 is MNHEY and CDR2 is SVGEGT in the germline V gene. CDR3 sequence: CASSYGVDTEAFF. Written as DNA, the CDR3 is TGTGCCAGCAGTTATGGGGTGGACACTGAAGCTTTCTTT.

This chain joins TRBV15 and TRBJ2-3; D could derive from TRBD1 or TRBD2 (5 bases each). Germline-derived CDR1 and CDR2 are LNHNV and YYDKDF (reference sequence). This CDR3 has 15 amino acids. Trimming left V 0 bases short and J 5 bases short, with 12 bases between. The CDR3: CATSRDGRDGDTQYF. The CDR3 DNA reads TGTGCCACCAGCAGAGATGGCAGGGACGGAGATACGCAGTATTTT.

This clonotype was recorded only once. The chain couples TRBV28 to TRBJ2-5; 12 positions agree with TRBD2. The CDR3 runs 19 residues. With 1 base clipped from V and 2 bases from J, the junction kept 11 bases outside the gene matches. CDR1 and CDR2 (germline): MDHEN, SYDVKM. The CDR3 nucleotides read TGTGCCAGCAGTTTATTCGGGCGGACTAGCGGGGACCCTCAAGAGACCCAGTACTTC. This encodes CASSLFGRTSGDPQETQYF.

The V and J genes are TRBV6-5 and TRBJ1-5, with 7 bases aligning to TRBD1. This CDR3 is built from 17 residues. Germline CDR1 and CDR2: MNHEY and SVGAGI. After removal of 6 bases from V and 6 bases from J, the junction contained 17 bases not matched to a gene. The CDR3 reads CASSPSPGEGAIQPQHF. CDR3 nucleotide sequence: TGTGCCAGCAGCCCTTCCCCCGGAGAGGGGGCAATTCAGCCCCAGCATTTT.

This clonotype appeared a few times. The chain combines TRBV20-1 with TRBJ1-3, with no clear D. The length of the CDR3 is 15 residues. V dropped 6 bases and J dropped 0 bases, with 15 bases sitting between them. CDR1 DFQATT and CDR2 SNEGSKA come from the germline V gene (reference sequence). The CDR3: CSAVLIPSSGNTIYF. The CDR3 DNA reads TGCAGTGCCGTCCTTATTCCTAGCTCTGGAAACACCATATATTTT.

This clonotype was seen at least ten times. The chain links TRBV20-1 to TRBJ1-1; D might be TRBD1 (6 bases). Germline V gives CDR1 DFQATT, CDR2 SNEGSKA (reference sequence). This CDR3 has 13 residues. With 6 bases removed from V and 11 bases from J, the gap between germline ends came to 22 bases. Written as DNA, the CDR3 is TGCAGTGCCAGGTCTACAGGGAAATTCTTGGCTTTCTTT. Translation gives CSARSTGKFLAFF.

The chain is built from TRBV5-1 and TRBJ1-3, with D perhaps TRBD1 (5 bases). The germline gives CDR1 SGHRS, CDR2 YFSETQ. V lost 0 bases and J 6 bases, leaving 13 bases between the germline ends. This CDR3 region has 15 residues. In nucleotides, the CDR3 is TGCGCCAGCAGCTTGGACGTCAGGGAAGAAAACACCATATATTTT. It is translated as CASSLDVREENTIYF. The full variable domain, in which reference TRBV5-1 and TRBJ1-3 provide the parts outside the CDR3, is KAGVTQTPRYLIKTRGQQVTLSCSPISGHRSVSWYQQTPGQGLQFLFEYFSETQRNKGNFPGRFSGRQFSNSRSEMNVSTLELGDSALYLCASSLDVREENTIYFGEGSWLTVV.

The chain couples TRBV20-1 to TRBJ2-5; D gene ambiguous. Germline V gives CDR1 DFQATT, CDR2 SNEGSKA (reference sequence). The V end was cut by 3 bases, the J end by 4 bases, with 12 bases between. This CDR3 comprises 13 residues. The CDR3 sequence: CSARIGTVETQYF. As DNA, the CDR3 is TGCAGTGCTAGGATAGGTACTGTAGAGACCCAGTACTTC.

There are many counts of this clonotype. The V call is TRBV14, the J call TRBJ1-1; D remains unclear. V was trimmed by 2 bases and J by 8 bases, leaving 12 bases between them. This CDR3 has 13 residues. Per the germline V gene, CDR1 is SGHDN and CDR2 is FVKESK. The CDR3 is CASSQFRGTEAFF. Here the CDR3 DNA reads TGTGCCAGCAGCCAATTCAGAGGAACCGAAGCTTTCTTT.

This clonotype was picked up many times. This chain joins TRBV20-1 and TRBJ1-2; a weak D match, TRBD1 (6 bases). Looked up from germline, CDR1 is DFQATT and CDR2 is SNEGSKA (reference sequence). This CDR3 contains 16 residues. Deletions cut 0 bases from V and 0 bases from J, with 14 bases between. The chain's CDR3 is CSARDHGGRANYGYTF. The CDR3 DNA follows: TGCAGTGCTAGAGATCATGGGGGCCGAGCTAACTATGGCTACACCTTC.

The rearrangement uses TRBV20-1 and TRBJ1-5; TRBD1 aligns across 9 bases. The CDR3 contains 18 residues. Germline V gene data show CDR1 as DFQATT and CDR2 as SNEGSKA (reference sequence). J was trimmed by 0 bases and V by 4 bases; bases with no gene match: 13. The CDR3 loop is CSATPYRGQGGSNQPQHF. As DNA, the CDR3 is TGCAGTGCTACCCCCTACAGGGGGCAAGGGGGTAGCAATCAGCCCCAGCATTTT.

This clonotype turned up a few times. The genes are TRBV6-6 and TRBJ2-7, with D perhaps matching TRBD1 or TRBD2 (5 bases each). There are 16 residues in the CDR3. Looked up from germline, CDR1 is MNHNY and CDR2 is SVGAGI (reference sequence). V was shortened by 4 bases and J by 3 bases, with 19 bases between the two germline ends. The CDR3 loop reads CASSFSPGRSHYEQYF. CDR3 sequence (DNA): TGTGCCAGCAGTTTTAGCCCGGGACGGAGTCACTACGAGCAGTACTTC.